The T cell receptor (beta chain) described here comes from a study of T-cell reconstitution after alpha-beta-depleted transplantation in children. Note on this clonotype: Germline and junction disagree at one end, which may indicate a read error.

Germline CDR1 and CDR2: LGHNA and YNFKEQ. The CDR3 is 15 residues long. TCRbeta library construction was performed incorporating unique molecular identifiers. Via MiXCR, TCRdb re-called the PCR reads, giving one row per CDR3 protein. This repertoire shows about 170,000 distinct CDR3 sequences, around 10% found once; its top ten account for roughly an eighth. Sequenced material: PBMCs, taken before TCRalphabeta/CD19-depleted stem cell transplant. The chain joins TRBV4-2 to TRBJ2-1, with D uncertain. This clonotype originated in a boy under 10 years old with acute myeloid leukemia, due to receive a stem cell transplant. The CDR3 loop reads CAISHGLRCYNEQFF. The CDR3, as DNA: TGTGCCATCAGCCATGGTCTTCGCTGCTACAATGAGCAGTTCTTC.